This entry concerns a single T cell receptor beta chain. The sample belongs to a study of blood T cell repertoires in COVID-19. CDR1 LNHDA and CDR2 SQIVND come from the germline V gene (reference sequence). The V and J ends lost 7 bases and 7 bases respectively, with 8 bases between them. The CDR3 extends over 11 amino acids. Authors' analysis steps: Estimates of nucleated cell counts were drawn from the amplification of reference gene primers. Only in-frame clones appear in the TCRdb table, and some are missing; sequencing was by immunoSEQ multiplex PCR. V and J calls and clone size are as listed in that table; D and trimming were resolved from the DNA. In the table there are roughly 200,000 clones, around 90% of which are singletons.

This TCR was recovered from a man aged 18 to 30 with active or convalescent COVID-19. The chain uses TRBV19 and TRBJ2-1; no clear D. The sample comprised peripheral blood. CDR3 region: CASTRDNEQFF. The CDR3 bases are TGTGCCAGTACCCGAGATAATGAGCAGTTCTTC.